The 17 T cell receptor beta chains reported below all come from one sample, sequenced in a study of T cell clones after liver transplantation. The protocol was immunoSEQ multiplex PCR, while the TCRdb copy is restricted to in-frame clones and leaves out a portion. The data contain some 60,000 clones, 70% of them singletons. The sample was CD4+ T cells from blood, taken at the roughly 15-month timepoint. Source of these receptors: a human patient who received a liver transplant. Some T cells may be the graft donor's.

The chain carries TRBV9 and TRBJ2-2; tentative D call: TRBD1 (5 bases). Trimming removed 0 bases from V and 6 bases from J, with 6 bases in between. The length of the CDR3 is 13 residues. CDR1 is SGDLS, CDR2 YYNGEE, per germline. For the CDR3, the DNA is TGTGCCAGCAGCGTAGGGGGCTCCGGGGAGCTGTTTTTT. It codes for CASSVGGSGELFF. Complete variable domain (other parts from reference TRBV9 and TRBJ2-2): DSGVTQTPKHLITATGQRVTLRCSPRSGDLSVYWYQQSLDQGLQFLIQYYNGEERAKGNILERFSAQQFPDLHSELNLSSLELGDSALYFCASSVGGSGELFFGEGSRLTVL.

CDR3 loop: CSVEDTGTVAKNIQYF. The CDR3, as DNA: TGCAGCGTTGAAGATACGGGGACGGTAGCCAAAAACATTCAGTACTTC. The genes are TRBV29-1 and TRBJ2-4; TRBD1 or TRBD2 may be the D gene (5 bases each). CDR3 length equals 16 residues. CDR1 and CDR2 from the germline V gene are SQVTM and ANQGSEA. Trimming stripped 0 bases from V and 0 bases from J, with 12 bases between. The variable domain in full, with the rest retrieved from reference TRBV29-1 and TRBJ2-4, is SAVISQKPSRDICQRGTSLTIQCQVDSQVTMMFWYRQQPGQSLTLIATANQGSEATYESGFVIDKFPISRPNLTFSTLTVSNMSPEDSSIYLCSVEDTGTVAKNIQYFGAGTRLSVL.

V is TRBV18 and J is TRBJ2-1; 7 bases are shared with TRBD1. The J segment lost 2 bases and the V segment lost 1 base, leaving 5 bases of the junction unmatched. This CDR3 comprises 16 residues. Germline V gene sequence: CDR1 KGHSH, CDR2 LQKENI. The CDR3 DNA reads TGTGCCAGCTCACCACTGGGCCAGGGGGCCTACAATGAGCAGTTCTTC. It specifies CASSPLGQGAYNEQFF.

The chain has TRBV9 and TRBJ2-3; D gene uncertain. Germline CDR1 SGDLS, CDR2 YYNGEE. The V end was cut by 0 bases, the J end by 0 bases, with 8 bases between. The CDR3 has 15 amino acids. CDR3 coding DNA: TGTGCCAGCAGCGTAGTAGGGCAGAGCACAGATACGCAGTATTTT. As protein: CASSVVGQSTDTQYF.

The table lists this clone with many counts. The CDR3 is CASSISDSDSSNEKLFF. The CDR3 DNA follows: TGTGCCAGTAGTATATCGGACAGCGACTCTTCTAATGAAAAACTGTTTTTT. This chain links TRBV19 with TRBJ1-4; a weak D match, TRBD1 (6 bases). This CDR3 is built from 17 residues. Germline CDR1 and CDR2: LNHDA and SQIVND (reference sequence). V lost 2 bases and J 3 bases, leaving 16 bases between the germline ends.

The gene calls are TRBV6-1 and TRBJ2-5; the match to TRBD2 covers 16 bases. The CDR3 has 21 amino acids. Germline loops: CDR1 MNHNS, CDR2 SASEGT. J was trimmed by 4 bases and V by 2 bases; bases with no gene match: 16. CDR3 in amino acids: CASSELPGLAGGPTAAETQYF. The CDR3 DNA is TGTGCCAGCAGTGAACTTCCGGGACTAGCGGGAGGGCCGACTGCGGCAGAGACCCAGTACTTC.

J is TRBJ1-1 and V is TRBV6-1; 7 bases map to TRBD1. The CDR3 spans 14 residues. Unmatched junction bases numbered 12, after V lost 7 bases and J lost 7 bases. Germline-derived CDR1 and CDR2 are MNHNS and SASEGT. CDR3 amino acids: CASTDLGQSIEAFF. Written as DNA, the CDR3 is TGTGCCAGCACCGATTTGGGACAGTCGATTGAAGCTTTCTTT.

There are a few counts of this clone. This chain links TRBV7-8 with TRBJ1-1, with 7 bases lining up with TRBD1. Trimming cost V 5 bases and J 10 bases; bases outside gene matches: 10. There are 13 residues in the CDR3. Per germline, CDR1 SGHVS and CDR2 FQNEAQ. The CDR3 spells CASSPNLGTAAFF. The DNA of the CDR3 is TGTGCCAGCAGCCCTAACTTAGGGACAGCAGCTTTCTTT.

V is TRBV5-5 and J is TRBJ2-3; 7 bases are shared with TRBD2. V dropped 4 bases and J dropped 2; count of bases not matched to a gene: 16. Germline CDR1 SGHKS, CDR2 YYEKEE (reference sequence). The CDR3 covers 18 residues. Here the CDR3 DNA reads TGTGCCAGCAGCGGACGGCTAGCTCGGGAGGACCCCACAGATACGCAGTATTTT. Translated: CASSGRLAREDPTDTQYF.

The chain couples TRBV5-6 to TRBJ2-5, with 11 bases matching TRBD2. The CDR3 spans 14 residues. Germline loops: CDR1 SGHDT, CDR2 YYEEEE. Losses at the gene ends were 3 bases for V and 4 bases for J; bases not matched to a gene: 2. CDR3 in DNA: TGTGCCAGCAGCTCCCTAGCGGGAGGAGAGACCCAGTACTTC. Protein sequence: CASSSLAGGETQYF.

The chain links TRBV10-1 to TRBJ2-1; 7 nucleotides align to TRBD2. Per germline, CDR1 WNHNN and CDR2 SYGVQD (reference sequence). Trimming at V came to 3 bases and at J to 4 bases, leaving 9 bases not matched to a gene. The CDR3 runs 16 residues. The CDR3 coding sequence is TGCGCCAGCAGTGACGCGGGACTACCCCCGTACAATGAGCAGTTCTTC. Its translation is CASSDAGLPPYNEQFF.

This chain uses TRBV18 with TRBJ2-2; TRBD2 agrees at 13 bases. Germline V gene data show CDR1 as KGHSH and CDR2 as LQKENI. The CDR3 spans 16 residues. The ends lost 5 bases at V and 3 bases at J; junction bases unmatched: 3. CDR3 amino acids: CASSAGLAGDTGELFF. Here the CDR3 DNA reads TGTGCCAGCTCAGCTGGACTAGCGGGGGACACCGGGGAGCTGTTTTTT.

This chain uses TRBV6-1 with TRBJ2-7, with a possible D match to TRBD2 (5 bases). Germline V gene lookup returns CDR1 MNHNS and CDR2 SASEGT. V lost 3 bases, J lost 2 bases, and 14 bases lay in between. The CDR3 loop spans 15 amino acids. CDR3: CASSEISGVTYEQYF. The CDR3, as DNA: TGTGCCAGCAGTGAGATCTCCGGGGTTACCTACGAGCAGTACTTC.

This clone was found once. The chain carries TRBV30 and TRBJ2-2; 8 nucleotides match TRBD1. CDR1 is GTSNPN and CDR2 is SVGIG in the germline V gene (reference sequence). The CDR3 consists of 14 residues. Unmatched junction bases numbered 5, after V lost 3 bases and J lost 5 bases. CDR3: CAWSYGQGTGELFF. Here the CDR3 DNA reads TGTGCCTGGAGCTATGGACAGGGAACCGGGGAGCTGTTTTTT.

This chain joins TRBV10-3 and TRBJ1-6; D gene unclear. The CDR3 is made up of 16 amino acids. Germline CDR1 and CDR2: ENHRY and SYGVKD. V was trimmed by 4 bases and J by 0 bases, leaving 10 bases between them. The CDR3 nucleotides are TGTGCCATCAGTGCTGAAGGGAACTCCTATAATTCACCCCTCCACTTT. This gives the protein CAISAEGNSYNSPLHF.

This rearrangement joins TRBV15 to TRBJ1-2; no clear D gene. CDR3 size: 14 residues. From germline, CDR1 is LNHNV and CDR2 YYDKDF (reference sequence). Between the trimmed V and J ends, which lost 1 base and 8 bases, there was a span of 14 bases. Here the CDR3 reads CATSRGASFGGYTF. The CDR3 DNA reads as TGTGCCACCAGCAGAGGGGCCTCTTTCGGGGGCTACACCTTC.

This sequence joins TRBV11-1 and TRBJ1-3; no firm D call. The CDR3 has 13 amino acids. Looked up from germline, CDR1 is SGHAT and CDR2 is FQDESV (reference sequence). With 5 bases removed from V and 2 bases from J, the gap between germline ends came to 7 bases. CDR3 bases: TGTGCCAGCAGCCACACGCCTGGAAACACCATATATTTT. It specifies CASSHTPGNTIYF. Drawing the rest from reference TRBV11-1 and TRBJ1-3, the complete variable domain is EAEVAQSPRYKITEKSQAVAFWCDPISGHATLYWYRQILGQGPELLVQFQDESVVDDSQLPKDRFSAERLKGVDSTLKIQPAELGDSAMYLCASSHTPGNTIYFGEGSWLTVV.